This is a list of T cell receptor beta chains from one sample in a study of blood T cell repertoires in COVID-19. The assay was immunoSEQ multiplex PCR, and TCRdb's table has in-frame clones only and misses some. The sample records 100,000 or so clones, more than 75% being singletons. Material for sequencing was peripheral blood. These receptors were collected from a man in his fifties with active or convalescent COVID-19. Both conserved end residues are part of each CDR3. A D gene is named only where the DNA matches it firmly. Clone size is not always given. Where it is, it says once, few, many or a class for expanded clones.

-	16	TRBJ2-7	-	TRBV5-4	TGTGCCAGCAGCTTGGGGGGGACTTTCCCAAGGGACGAGCAGTACTTC	CASSLGGTFPRDEQYF
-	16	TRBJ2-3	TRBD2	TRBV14	TGTGCCAGCAGCCTACTAGCGGGGGGTTCGGAAGATACGCAGTATTTT	CASSLLAGGSEDTQYF
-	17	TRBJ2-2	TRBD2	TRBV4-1	TGCGCCAGCAGCCAAGGGCTAGCGGGGGGCGGGACCGGGGAGCTGTTTTTT	CASSQGLAGGGTGELFF
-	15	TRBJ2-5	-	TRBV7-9	TGTGCCAGCAGCTTAGGGTTGCAGGGGCAAGAGACCCAGTACTTC	CASSLGLQGQETQYF
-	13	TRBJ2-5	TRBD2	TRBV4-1	TGCGCCAGCTCGGCGGGGGGTGAGGAGACCCAGTACTTC	CASSAGGEETQYF
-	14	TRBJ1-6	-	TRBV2	TGTGCCAGCAGTTACAGCTCCTATAATTCACCCCTCCACTTT	CASSYSSYNSPLHF
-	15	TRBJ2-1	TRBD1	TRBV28	TGTGCCAGCACCACCGCCGGGACAGATTACAATGAGCAGTTCTTC	CASTTAGTDYNEQFF
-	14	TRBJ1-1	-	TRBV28	TGTGCCAGCAGTCCCCCTATGAAAGTTGTTGAAGCTTTCTTT	CASSPPMKVVEAFF
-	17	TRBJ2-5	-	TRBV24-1	TGTGCCACCAGTGATCCTACTTGGGTTGGGGGGCAAGAGACCCAGTACTTC	CATSDPTWVGGQETQYF
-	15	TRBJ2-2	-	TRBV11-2	TGTGCCAGCAGCTTAATTGTGAGCAACACCGGGGAGCTGTTTTTT	CASSLIVSNTGELFF
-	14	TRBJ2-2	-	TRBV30	TGTGCCTGGAGTGTAGGACAGCGGACCGGGGAGCTGTTTTTT	CAWSVGQRTGELFF
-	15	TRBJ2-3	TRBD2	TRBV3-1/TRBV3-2	TGTGCCAGCAGCGGGCCGGGACTACCCACAGATACGCAGTATTTT	CASSGPGLPTDTQYF
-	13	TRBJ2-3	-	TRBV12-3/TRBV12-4	TGTGCCGCCCAGCGGAAGCTCACAGATACGCAGTATTTT	CAAQRKLTDTQYF
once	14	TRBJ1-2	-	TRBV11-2	TGTGCCAGCAGCTTAGAATTAGGGGGGGCCGGCTACACCTTC	CASSLELGGAGYTF
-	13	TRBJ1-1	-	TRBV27	TGTGCCAGCAGTTTTCGGGGGAACACTGAAGCTTTCTTT	CASSFRGNTEAFF
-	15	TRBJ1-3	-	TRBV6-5	TGTGCCAGCTCTGGGGGGGGCGCATCTGGAAACACCATATATTTT	CASSGGGASGNTIYF
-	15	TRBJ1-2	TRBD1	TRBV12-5	TGTGCTAGTGGTTTGGTACAGGGGGCGGGCTATGGCTACACCTTC	CASGLVQGAGYGYTF
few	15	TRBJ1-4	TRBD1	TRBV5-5	TGTGCCAGCAGCAAGCTACAGGGGGGGAATGAAAAACTGTTTTTT	CASSKLQGGNEKLFF
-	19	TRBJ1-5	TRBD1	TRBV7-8	TGTGCCAGCAGCTTAGTCCCAGGGGGAATCCGAACGGTCAATCAGCCCCAGCATTTT	CASSLVPGGIRTVNQPQHF
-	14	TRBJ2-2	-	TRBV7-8	TGTGCCAGCAGGGGACTGACCAACACCGGGGAGCTGTTTTTT	CASRGLTNTGELFF
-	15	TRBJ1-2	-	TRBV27	TGTGCCAGCAGTTTATCGTGGAGGTTGGCGTATGGCTACACCTTC	CASSLSWRLAYGYTF
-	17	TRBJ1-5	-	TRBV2	TGTGCCAGCGTTTGGAGCAGACTCCTCGTTAGCAATCAGCCCCAGCATTTT	CASVWSRLLVSNQPQHF
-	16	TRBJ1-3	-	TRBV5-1	TGCGCCAGCAGCCCCGGTCTCCATGGCTCTGGAAACACCATATATTTT	CASSPGLHGSGNTIYF
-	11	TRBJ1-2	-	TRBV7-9	TGTGCCGGGGACAACGGAAATGGCTACACCTTC	CAGDNGNGYTF
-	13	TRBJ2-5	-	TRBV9	TGTGCCAGCAGCGTAGGGCAGCAAGAGACCCAGTACTTC	CASSVGQQETQYF
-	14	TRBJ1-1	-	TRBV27	TGTGCCAGCAGTTCCTACCAGGCGAACACTGAAGCTTTCTTT	CASSSYQANTEAFF
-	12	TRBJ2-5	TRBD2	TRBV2	TGTGCCAGCAGGGCAACTAGCGGGCGAGAGTACTTC	CASRATSGREYF